This T cell receptor (beta chain) was sequenced during a study of T cells in Graves' hyperthyroidism and ophthalmopathy. Orbital computed tomography and thyroid ultrasound, together with serum TRAb and thyroxine and clinical symptoms, were used for diagnoses. Study-level findings and limits: Also found in blood were most expanded thyroid clonotypes above 0.001.

Amplification yielded TCR beta CDR3 regions, with RNA transcripts as the source. HTBI primers were the set used in a first-round RT-PCR of the TCR CDR3. TCRdb re-called the multiplex PCR reads with MiXCR, one entry per CDR3 protein. The data hold over 550,000 distinct CDR3 sequences, with 16% observed a single time. On this clonotype itself: Antigen: not known.

The CDR3 contains 11 residues. The V gene's germline CDR1 is GTSNPN and CDR2 SVGIG (reference sequence). V lost 5 bases, J lost 2 bases, and 3 bases lay in between. The chain combines TRBV30 with TRBJ2-2; D is undetermined. The TCR comes from a woman aged 18-35 years with Graves' hyperthyroidism. The sample consisted of blood. This CDR3 reads CAWRNTGELFF. The CDR3 DNA reads as TGTGCCTGGCGTAACACCGGGGAGCTGTTTTTT.